This TCR beta chain was found in a study of shared clonotypes between healthy human individuals. General observations from the study: Several donors held approximately 4.6% of naive CD4 clonotypes in common.

In the naive CD8 group, cells lacked CD45RO and were positively selected for CCR7, so terminally differentiated effector memory CD45RA+ cells were left out. Study donors comprised healthy, HIV-negative adults devoid of recent acute infection or vaccination. Evenly divided among several immunoSEQ plates was the genomic DNA of each subset. Measured with immunoSEQ multiplex PCR; TCRdb has only the in-frame clones, and not every one. The repertoire has over 750,000 clones, 95% to 97% of them found once; the top ten carry about 0.25%. The CDR3 length is 14 residues. J gave up 7 bases and V 2 bases, and 3 bases lay outside the gene matches. The V gene's germline CDR1 is PRHDT and CDR2 FYEKMQ (reference sequence). Concerning this clone: What it binds is not known.

This TCR derives from a man aged 25 to 40 in good health. The chain carries TRBV13 and TRBJ2-7; 12 positions agree with TRBD2. The specimen was naive CD8+ T cells sorted from blood. The CDR3: CASSLTSGRSEQYF. CDR3 nucleotides: TGTGCCAGCAGCTTAACTAGCGGGAGGTCTGAGCAGTACTTC.